The T cell receptor beta chain under discussion was sequenced for a study of CD8 T cells in Susac syndrome (dated by TCRdb to between 2018 and 2021). About the investigation overall: The study used repertoire sequencing to test whether antigen drove CD8+ T cell activation and differentiation in Susac syndrome. Clonality of the CD8+ T cell repertoire was compared between about a dozen healthy donors, about 14 Susac syndrome patients and 15 multiple sclerosis patients.

Study-wide conclusions, independent of this receptor: The number of individuals in the TCR sequencing and HLA analysis was recognized as being relatively small.

The CDR3 numbers 13 residues from cysteine through phenylalanine. Of the read, only the CDR3 DNA is kept; its 39 bases are in frame from base 1. The germline V gene (reference sequence) provides CDR1 LGHDT and CDR2 YNNKEL. The V and J ends are trimmed by 4 bases and 6 bases, leaving 10 bases between them. Concerning this clonotype: Its target antigen remains unknown. No base-level quality is on record; no much larger clone is a single base apart.

RNA was extracted using the RNeasy kit, and roughly 0.5 to 1 ug of the RNA was reverse transcribed with random hexamers. The immunoSEQ multiplex PCR assay, which covers 54 Vbeta and 13 Jbeta segments, was used to amplify TCR beta CDR3 regions. Bias from PCR amplification was corrected by using a synthetic template baseline for primer optimization and for computational correction. The paper's data handling went like this. Reads were annotated to V, D and J genes per IMGT and analyzed with immunoSEQ Analyzer, keeping only productive sequences. Clonality was calculated as one minus the Shannon entropy normalized by log2 of the number of productive unique sequences. For each patient and control, public and private clones were evaluated among the 100 most prevalent clones. Susac-specific clones were defined as absent from healthy and MS cohorts, 1052 published viral clones and other ImmuneACCESS disease sequences. The public reads were run again by TCRdb, first through fastp at Q25 and then through MiXCR, and only productive beta chains were kept. Records with the same CDR3 protein are collapsed into one entry carrying the most frequent genes and DNA. TCRdb, not the original authors, processed these V and J calls. The table for this sample lists almost 450,000 distinct CDR3 sequences; 85% of them were counted only once. About 0.12% of the sample is in the top ten clones.

High-throughput TCR beta sequencing profiled peripheral blood CD8+ and CD4+ T cells from healthy donors, Susac syndrome patients and multiple sclerosis patients. Treatment-naive patients with stable or active relapsing-remitting disease fulfilling revised McDonald criteria were used as multiple sclerosis controls. Bulk CD8+ and CD4+ T cells were purified by magnetic negative isolation, whereas CD8+ TEMRA cells were enriched by FACS. Blood was drawn into EDTA tubes, processed within 24 hours, and PBMCs were isolated by density gradient centrifugation. PBMCs destined for TCR sequencing were cryopreserved in liquid nitrogen and later thawed in a 37 °C water bath. The sorted or isolated CD4+, CD8+ and CD8+ TEMRA cells had a purity of 90% or higher.

The clonotype was recovered from a human donor with multiple sclerosis. Sequencing used CD8+ T cells from PBMCs. Recombination connected TRBV3-1 to TRBJ2-1; the D segment cannot be called with confidence. CDR3 protein: CASSPGHGNEQFF. The DNA sequence is given as TGTGCCAGCAGCCCCGGCCACGGCAATGAGCAGTTCTTC.